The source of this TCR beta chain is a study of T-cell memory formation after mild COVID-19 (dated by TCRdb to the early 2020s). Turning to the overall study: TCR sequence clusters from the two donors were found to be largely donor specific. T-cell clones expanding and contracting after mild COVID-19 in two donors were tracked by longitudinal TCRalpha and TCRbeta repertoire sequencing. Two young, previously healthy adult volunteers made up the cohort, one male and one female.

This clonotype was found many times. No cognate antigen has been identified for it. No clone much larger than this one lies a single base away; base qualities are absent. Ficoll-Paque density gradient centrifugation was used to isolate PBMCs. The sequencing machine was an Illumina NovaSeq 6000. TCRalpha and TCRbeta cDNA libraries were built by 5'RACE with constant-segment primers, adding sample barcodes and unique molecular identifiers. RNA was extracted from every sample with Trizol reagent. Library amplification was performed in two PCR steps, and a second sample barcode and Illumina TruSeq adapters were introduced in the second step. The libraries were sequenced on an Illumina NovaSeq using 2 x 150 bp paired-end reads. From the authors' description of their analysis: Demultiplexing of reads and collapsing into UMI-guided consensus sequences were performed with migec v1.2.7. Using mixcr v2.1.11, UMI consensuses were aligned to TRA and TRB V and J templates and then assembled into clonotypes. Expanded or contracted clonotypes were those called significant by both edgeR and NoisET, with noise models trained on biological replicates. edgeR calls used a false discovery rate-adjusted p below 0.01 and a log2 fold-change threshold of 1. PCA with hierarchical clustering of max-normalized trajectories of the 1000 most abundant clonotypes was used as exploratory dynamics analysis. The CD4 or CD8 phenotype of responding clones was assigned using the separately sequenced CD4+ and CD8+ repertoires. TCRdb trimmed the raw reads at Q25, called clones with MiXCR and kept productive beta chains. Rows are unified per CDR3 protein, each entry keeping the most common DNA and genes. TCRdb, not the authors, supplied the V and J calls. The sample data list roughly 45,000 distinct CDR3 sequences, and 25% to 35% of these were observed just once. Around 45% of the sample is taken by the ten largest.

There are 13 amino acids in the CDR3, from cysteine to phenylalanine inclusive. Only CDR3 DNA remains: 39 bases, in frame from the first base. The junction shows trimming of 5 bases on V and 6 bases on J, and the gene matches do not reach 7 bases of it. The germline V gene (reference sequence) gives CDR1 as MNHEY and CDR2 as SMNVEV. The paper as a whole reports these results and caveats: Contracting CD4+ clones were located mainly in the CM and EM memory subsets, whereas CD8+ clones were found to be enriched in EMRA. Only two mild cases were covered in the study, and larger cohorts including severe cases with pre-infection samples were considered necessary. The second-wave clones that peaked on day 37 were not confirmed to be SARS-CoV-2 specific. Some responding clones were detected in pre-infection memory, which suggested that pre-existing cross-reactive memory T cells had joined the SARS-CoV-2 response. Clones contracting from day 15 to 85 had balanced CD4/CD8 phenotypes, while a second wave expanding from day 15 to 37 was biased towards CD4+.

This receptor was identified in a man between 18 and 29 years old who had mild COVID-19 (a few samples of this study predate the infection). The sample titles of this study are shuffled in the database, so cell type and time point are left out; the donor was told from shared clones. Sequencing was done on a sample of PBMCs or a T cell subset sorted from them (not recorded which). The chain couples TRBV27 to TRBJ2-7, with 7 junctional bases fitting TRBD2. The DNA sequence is TGTGCCAGCAGTCAGTCATTAGCGGGCGAGCAGTACTTC. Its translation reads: CASSQSLAGEQYF.